These 12 T cell receptor beta chains originate from one sample sequenced in a study of OX40 agonist ivuxolimab in advanced cancers. The repertoire was sequenced with immunoSEQ multiplex PCR; TCRdb's copy has only in-frame clones and lacks some. The table has tens of thousands of clones, 65% to 90% seen once; the top ten hold approximately 0.92%. The sequenced sample was CD4+ or CD8+ T cells sorted from blood, obtained in a trial of the OX40 agonist ivuxolimab. Receptors were obtained from an adult with an advanced solid tumor such as melanoma, head and neck, liver or kidney cancer.

The chain combines TRBV7-8 with TRBJ2-5; 12 positions match TRBD2. CDR3 length equals 16 residues. V trimming: 5 bases; J trimming: 5 bases; junction bases outside the gene matches: 9. Germline assignment: CDR1 SGHVS and CDR2 FQNEAQ. CDR3 bases: TGTGCCAGCAGCAAACGACTAGCGGGAGTACACGAGACCCAGTACTTC. This codes for CASSKRLAGVHETQYF.

This chain uses TRBV29-1 with TRBJ1-4; D is undetermined. The CDR3 has 11 amino acids. The V end was cut by 6 bases, the J end by 7 bases, with 9 bases between. Germline loops: CDR1 SQVTM, CDR2 ANQGSEA. This CDR3 reads CSVLEAEKLFF. CDR3 bases: TGCAGCGTCCTAGAGGCTGAAAAACTGTTTTTT.

This chain connects TRBV19 to TRBJ2-5; the D gene is possibly TRBD2 (5 bases). Trimming removed 6 bases at V and 1 base at J, with 9 bases between. Germline-derived CDR1 and CDR2 are LNHDA and SQIVND (reference sequence). The CDR3 runs to 13 residues. The CDR3, as DNA: TGTGCCAGTAGAGAGGGAATCCAAGAGACCCAGTACTTC. Protein: CASREGIQETQYF.

The chain has TRBV7-2 and TRBJ1-2; D is unclear. The length of the CDR3 is 12 residues. CDR1 is SGHTA and CDR2 is FQGNSA in the germline V gene. V was trimmed by 5 bases and J by 7 bases, leaving 11 bases between them. This chain's CDR3 is CASSPLGFGYTF. The CDR3, as DNA: TGTGCCAGCAGCCCCCTTGGGTTTGGCTACACCTTC. Based on the CDR3 plus reference TRBV7-2 and TRBJ1-2, the full variable domain is GAGVSQSPSNKVTEKGKDVELRCDPISGHTALYWYRQSLGQGLEFLIYFQGNSAPDKSGLPSDRFSAERTGGSVSTLTIQRTQQEDSAVYLCASSPLGFGYTFGSGTRLTVV.

V usage is TRBV27 and J usage is TRBJ1-2, with D tentatively TRBD1 (5 bases). V shed 1 base and J shed 3 bases, with 12 bases lying between them. Germline V lookup: CDR1 MNHEY, CDR2 SMNVEV (reference sequence). The CDR3 is 15 amino acids. DNA of the CDR3: TGTGCCAGCAGTTTATGGTCCCAGGGTGACTATGGCTACACCTTC. Its protein is CASSLWSQGDYGYTF.

The rearrangement joins TRBV5-3 to TRBJ1-4, with 8 bases identical to TRBD1. TRBV5-3 counts as an open reading frame of uncertain function. CDR3 size: 13 residues. The trim removed 6 bases at V and 8 bases at J, leaving 6 bases unmatched. The CDR3 DNA is TGTGCCAGAACGGGGGCAGGGGGCGAAAAACTGTTTTTT. As protein: CARTGAGGEKLFF.

The chain uses TRBV19 and TRBJ2-1, with 10 bases matching TRBD2. Germline assignment: CDR1 LNHDA and CDR2 SQIVND (reference sequence). The length of the CDR3 is 16 residues. The V gene end was trimmed by 4 bases and the J gene end by 3 bases; junction bases not matched to a gene: 6. This chain's CDR3 is CASSKGLADYYNEQFF. The CDR3 region has the DNA TGTGCCAGTAGTAAAGGACTAGCGGACTACTACAATGAGCAGTTCTTC.

CDR3 sequence (DNA): TGTGCCAGCAGCTTGTGGGCCTCCTCCTACAATGAGCAGTTCTTC. This codes for CASSLWASSYNEQFF. V gene TRBV13 combines with J gene TRBJ2-1; D unclear. Germline V gene data show CDR1 as PRHDT and CDR2 as FYEKMQ (reference sequence). This CDR3 has 15 residues. Trimming removed 3 bases at V and 0 bases at J, with 9 bases between.

In this sample, this clone turned up a few times. The V gene is TRBV14, the J gene TRBJ2-7; 8 nucleotides line up with TRBD2. The germline V gene has CDR1 SGHDN and CDR2 FVKESK. With V trimmed by 0 bases and J by 7 bases, 11 bases remained unmatched. There are 16 residues in the CDR3. The CDR3 nucleotides are TGTGCCAGCAGCCAAGAAGGTTTAGAGTTAGCGGGGGAGCAGTACTTC. Its protein is CASSQEGLELAGEQYF. The whole variable domain, filled in from reference TRBV14 and TRBJ2-7, reads EAGVTQFPSHSVIEKGQTVTLRCDPISGHDNLYWYRRVMGKEIKFLLHFVKESKQDESGMPNNRFLAERTGGTYSTLKVQPAELEDSGVYFCASSQEGLELAGEQYFGPGTRLTVT.

This rearrangement joins TRBV27 to TRBJ2-5; the match to TRBD2 covers 12 bases. After removal of 6 bases from V and 1 base from J, the junction contained 6 bases not matched to a gene. Germline V lookup: CDR1 MNHEY, CDR2 SMNVEV (reference sequence). CDR3 length: 16 residues. DNA of the CDR3: TGTGCCAGCAGATCTCGGACTAGCGGGGCCCAAGAGACCCAGTACTTC. Residues: CASRSRTSGAQETQYF.

V is TRBV10-2 and J is TRBJ1-4; the D is unclear. The V and J ends lost 4 bases and 3 bases respectively, with 15 bases between them. CDR1 WSHSY and CDR2 SAAADI come from the germline V gene. The CDR3 consists of 16 residues. The CDR3 loop is CASSVGSLGSNEKLFF. CDR3 in DNA: TGCGCCAGCAGTGTGGGAAGTCTGGGATCTAATGAAAAACTGTTTTTT.

The chain has TRBV7-2 and TRBJ1-2; the D is unclear. Germline values: CDR1 SGHTA, CDR2 FQGNSA. The V end was cut by 5 bases, the J end by 7 bases, with 8 bases between. CDR3 length: 11 amino acids. The CDR3 region has the DNA TGTGCCAGCAGCCCACTGGGTGGCTACACCTTC. It codes for CASSPLGGYTF.